The sequence of this TCR beta chain was determined in a study of blood T cells in healthy people across ages. V was clipped by 3 bases and J by 0 bases, with 6 bases between them. Germline V CDR1 and CDR2: SQVTM, ANQGSEA. There are 12 residues in the CDR3. Per sample, at least 5 micrograms of total RNA were extracted. Remarks on this clonotype: Its antigen remains unknown. It may be a read error: a sequence one base away is much more abundant.

General study points: Older age coincided with a roughly linear decline in TCR beta diversity per million T cells. Long-lived donors carried more naive CD4+ cells and greater diversity than aged donors.

Then a second PCR, running about 7 to 11 cycles, was carried out with a sample-barcoded 5' primer and a J-beta primer mix. TCRdb used MiXCR to reprocess the 5' RACE reads, holding one entry per CDR3 protein. The table has more than 1 million distinct CDR3 sequences, 40% to 50% seen once. The sample taken for sequencing was blood. The V call is TRBV29-1, the J call TRBJ2-7; D unresolved. The sequence derives from a woman aged 60-75 years in good health. CDR3 DNA: TGCAGCGTTGACGGCAACTCCTACGAGCAGTACTTC. Protein sequence: CSVDGNSYEQYF.